These 19 T cell receptor beta chains were sequenced from one sample in a study of shared clonotypes between healthy human individuals. The naive CD8 fraction comprised CD45RO-negative cells positively selected for CCR7 and excluded terminally differentiated effector memory CD45RA+ cells. Produced via immunoSEQ multiplex PCR; TCRdb's table is partial and in-frame only. In the table there are about 1.9 million clones, about 94% of which are singletons. Sequenced: naive CD8+ T cells from PBMCs. The receptors stem from a man aged 18-30 years in good health. Some clones in this sample may be carry-over from other donors' samples.

Concerning this clone: The same CDR3 is also encoded by other DNA sequences in this sample. The J gene is TRBJ2-1, the V gene TRBV10-3, with TRBD2 matching over 7 bases. Germline V gene sequence: CDR1 ENHRY, CDR2 SYGVKD. V shed 1 base, J shed 5 bases, and the junction held 5 bases outside the gene matches. This CDR3 comprises 15 residues. CDR3 protein: CAISELAGANNEQFF. Written as DNA, the CDR3 is TGTGCCATCAGTGAGTTGGCGGGAGCTAACAATGAGCAGTTCTTC.

The chain carries TRBV7-9 and TRBJ1-4; possibly TRBD1 for D (6 bases). The V gene lost 5 bases and the J gene lost 8 bases, with 18 bases spanning the gap. CDR1 SEHNR and CDR2 FQNEAQ come from the germline V gene (reference sequence). The CDR3 is 15 amino acids. Written as DNA, the CDR3 is TGTGCCAGCAGCCGAAGTAGGGACATGGGGGAAAAACTGTTTTTT. This translates into CASSRSRDMGEKLFF.

The chain employs TRBV9 and TRBJ2-1, with D possibly being TRBD2 (5 bases). Germline-derived CDR1 and CDR2 are SGDLS and YYNGEE. Trimming stripped 0 bases from V and 10 bases from J, with 20 bases between. This CDR3 contains 16 residues. CDR3 nucleotide sequence: TGTGCCAGCAGCGTAGAGTGGAGGCCCCCCGTTGAAGAGCAGTTCTTC. The encoded protein is CASSVEWRPPVEEQFF.

The chain employs TRBV10-3 and TRBJ1-3; 9 bases match TRBD1. J was trimmed by 8 bases and V by 5 bases; bases with no gene match: 10. Germline CDR1 ENHRY, CDR2 SYGVKD. The CDR3 extends over 15 amino acids. The CDR3 protein is CAISLGTGYLDTIYF. The CDR3 DNA reads as TGTGCCATCAGTCTCGGGACAGGGTATTTGGACACCATATATTTT.

This clone was seen once. J is TRBJ2-1 and V is TRBV15; 7 nucleotides match TRBD2. Germline lookup yields CDR1 LNHNV and CDR2 YYDKDF (reference sequence). The CDR3 sequence is 15 residues long. Germline trimming cut 5 bases from V and 1 base from J; bases unmatched to any gene: 5. The CDR3 coding sequence is TGTGCCACCAGCGTAACGGGAGGATCCTACAATGAGCAGTTCTTC. It yields the protein CATSVTGGSYNEQFF.

The chain joins TRBV9 to TRBJ1-3; tentatively, D is TRBD1 (5 bases). Germline CDR1 reads SGDLS; CDR2 reads YYNGEE. Trimming shortened V by 4 bases and J by 0 bases, and 23 bases separated the two germline ends. There are 19 residues in the CDR3. The chain's CDR3 is CASSPSGADRPSSGNTIYF. CDR3 in DNA: TGTGCCAGCAGCCCGAGTGGGGCAGACCGGCCGAGCTCTGGAAACACCATATATTTT.

This chain uses TRBV12-5 with TRBJ1-1, with unresolved D. The CDR3 covers 12 residues. V gave up 7 bases and J gave up 4 bases, with 10 bases separating them. Germline V gene lookup returns CDR1 LGHNT and CDR2 FRNRAP. The CDR3 region has the DNA TGTGCTAGTGCTCTACAAGGCACTGAAGCTTTCTTT. Amino acid sequence: CASALQGTEAFF.

V usage is TRBV5-6 and J usage is TRBJ2-5; 7 bases are shared with TRBD1. CDR1 is SGHDT, CDR2 YYEEEE, per germline. J lost 3 bases, V lost 1 base, and 12 bases had no gene match. This CDR3 has 17 amino acids. CDR3 sequence reads: CASSLTWDSQPKETQYF. In nucleotides, the CDR3 is TGTGCCAGCAGCTTGACTTGGGACAGTCAACCTAAAGAGACCCAGTACTTC. Drawing the rest from reference TRBV5-6 and TRBJ2-5, the complete variable domain is DAGVTQSPTHLIKTRGQQVTLRCSPKSGHDTVSWYQQALGQGPQFIFQYYEEEERQRGNFPDRFSGHQFPNYSSELNVNALLLGDSALYLCASSLTWDSQPKETQYFGPGTRLLVL.

This clone has just one count. The chain is built from TRBV10-3 and TRBJ1-1; 10 bases align to TRBD1. The V and J ends lost 3 bases and 3 bases, in that order; junction bases with no gene match: 4. CDR1 and CDR2 from the germline V gene are ENHRY and SYGVKD. This CDR3 comprises 15 residues. The CDR3 DNA reads TGTGCCATCAGTGATCCGGGGACAGGGGACACTGAAGCTTTCTTT. As protein: CAISDPGTGDTEAFF.

On this clone: Other DNA sequences from this sample encode an identical CDR3 as well. The V gene is TRBV7-9, the J gene TRBJ2-1; 9 bases map to TRBD1. This CDR3 region has 15 residues. The germline V gene encodes CDR1 SEHNR and CDR2 FQNEAQ (reference sequence). V trimming: 1 base; J trimming: 4 bases; junction bases outside the gene matches: 2. The CDR3: CASSLVQGAYNEQFF. CDR3 coding DNA: TGTGCCAGCAGCTTAGTACAGGGGGCTTACAATGAGCAGTTCTTC.

The chain links TRBV14 to TRBJ2-7; 8 bases fit TRBD1. The CDR3 spans 13 residues. V dropped 6 bases and J dropped 5; count of bases not matched to a gene: 6. Germline-derived CDR1 and CDR2 are SGHDN and FVKESK. CDR3 loop: CASRVTGEDEQYF. Written as DNA, the CDR3 is TGTGCCAGCAGGGTGACAGGGGAGGACGAGCAGTACTTC.

The chain is built from TRBV6-4 and TRBJ1-4, with TRBD1 as a possible D gene (5 bases). The V and J ends lost 2 bases and 8 bases respectively, with 18 bases between them. Germline V gene sequence: CDR1 MRHNA, CDR2 SNTAGT. This CDR3 comprises 16 residues. The CDR3 spells CASSDPPDQGREKLFF. In DNA form, the CDR3 reads TGTGCCAGCAGTGACCCCCCGGACCAGGGTAGGGAAAAACTGTTTTTT.

CDR3 region: CASSQGTSGIADTQYF. CDR3 coding DNA: TGCGCCAGCAGCCAAGGTACTAGCGGGATTGCAGATACGCAGTATTTT. The chain carries TRBV4-1 and TRBJ2-3; the match to TRBD2 covers 10 bases. The CDR3 is 16 residues long. Germline values: CDR1 MGHRA, CDR2 YSYEKL. Trimming took 1 base from V and 4 from J; bases not matched to a gene: 5.

This chain connects TRBV5-6 to TRBJ1-1; tentatively, D is TRBD1 (5 bases). The V gene's germline CDR1 is SGHDT and CDR2 YYEEEE. Trimming stripped 5 bases from V and 4 bases from J, with 12 bases between. The CDR3 is 13 amino acids. The CDR3 DNA reads TGTGCCAGCAGTTATCGGGACGCCACTGAAGCTTTCTTT. Its protein is CASSYRDATEAFF.

The CDR3 here is CASSLSRWGNEKLFF. The CDR3 DNA follows: TGTGCCAGCAGCTTATCACGGTGGGGTAATGAAAAACTGTTTTTT. J is TRBJ1-4 and V is TRBV7-9; D gene uncertain. Per the germline V gene, CDR1 is SEHNR and CDR2 is FQNEAQ (reference sequence). The germline V and J ends were trimmed by 2 bases and 4 bases, with 11 bases remaining between them. The CDR3 consists of 15 residues.

This chain joins TRBV28 and TRBJ2-7; D is uncertain. The CDR3 length is 11 residues. Between the trimmed V and J ends, which lost 4 bases and 7 bases, there was a span of 8 bases. In germline, CDR1 is MDHEN, CDR2 SYDVKM. CDR3 sequence: CASSSRTEQYF. The CDR3 DNA follows: TGTGCCAGCAGTTCTAGAACAGAGCAGTACTTC.

This chain uses TRBV10-3 with TRBJ2-1; 9 positions match TRBD2. Germline CDR1 reads ENHRY; CDR2 reads SYGVKD. The V and J ends lost 5 bases and 5 bases, in that order; junction bases with no gene match: 10. The CDR3 contains 16 residues. The CDR3 DNA is TGTGCCATCAGTAGTAATGGAGCGGGAGGACACAATGAGCAGTTCTTC. The encoded protein is CAISSNGAGGHNEQFF.

The V call is TRBV29-1, the J call TRBJ1-3, with D hard to call. CDR1 is SQVTM, CDR2 ANQGSEA, per germline. V was cut by 1 base and J by 1 base, with 8 bases left in between. This CDR3 is 14 amino acids long. CDR3 coding DNA: TGCAGCGTTGAAGGCAGGCAGTCTGGAAACACCATATATTTT. Translation: CSVEGRQSGNTIYF.

This chain joins TRBV13 and TRBJ1-2, with 8 nucleotides matching TRBD1. CDR1 PRHDT and CDR2 FYEKMQ come from the germline V gene (reference sequence). V shed 4 bases and J 2 bases; nucleotides not matched to a gene: 9. This CDR3 has 16 amino acids. The CDR3 DNA reads TGTGCCAGCAGCTCCGTTACAGGACAGGGCAACTATGGCTACACCTTC. It translates to CASSSVTGQGNYGYTF. Full variable domain (rest looked up from reference TRBV13 and TRBJ1-2): AAGVIQSPRHLIKEKRETATLKCYPIPRHDTVYWYQQGPGQDPQFLISFYEKMQSDKGSIPDRFSAQQFSDYHSELNMSSLELGDSALYFCASSSVTGQGNYGYTFGSGTRLTVV.